This TCR beta chain was obtained from a study of T cell repertoires in cytomegalovirus infection. Study as a whole: Well-studied HLA-B-restricted epitopes and recently identified HLA-C-restricted epitopes of CMV were both used in the study. Public TCR beta signatures marked donors with CMV infection and the matching HLA. Broader study findings: Accumulated public TCR beta family frequency recognized individuals carrying CMV together with the relevant HLA. Dominating the ex vivo response were HLA-C-restricted CMV-specific TCR beta clonotypes.

Concerning this clonotype: Its antigen is unknown.

From the reads, TCRdb called clonotypes with MiXCR, one entry per CDR3 protein. The sample yields around 360,000 distinct CDR3 sequences, about 35% seen once. Germline CDR1 LNHDA, CDR2 SQIVND (reference sequence). The V end was cut by 5 bases, the J end by 5 bases, with 13 bases between. The CDR3 runs to 14 residues. This material consisted of cultured PBMCs, taken from culture after CMV antigen stimulation. The genes are TRBV19 and TRBJ2-1; weak D call: TRBD2 (5 bases). The source is a human donor in good health (CMV status not recorded). Some clones in this sample may be carry-over from other donors' samples. The DNA for the CDR3 is TGTGCCAGTAGTTTCAGCGGAAGCCACAATGAGCAGTTCTTC. It translates to CASSFSGSHNEQFF.